The 6 T cell receptor beta chains reported below all come from one sample, sequenced in a study of identical twins. Using its own MiXCR run on the 5' RACE reads, TCRdb lists one record per CDR3 protein. The data hold some 230,000 distinct CDR3 sequences, with 5.5% to 7.5% observed a single time. This sample also belongs to another study, concerning T cells expressing NK-cell markers.

The specimen sequenced was CD8+ T cells sorted from blood. These receptors all come from a woman aged 18-35 years in good health.

This clonotype has more than one count but fewer than ten. This sequence joins TRBV2 and TRBJ2-2; D may be TRBD1 (6 bases). The germline V gene has CDR1 SNHLY and CDR2 FYNNEI. V lost 6 bases and J lost 0, with 14 bases in between. This CDR3 comprises 16 residues. Here the CDR3 DNA reads TGTGCCAGCAGGACCAACAGGGCACCGAACACCGGGGAGCTGTTTTTT. It yields the protein CASRTNRAPNTGELFF. Full variable domain (rest looked up from reference TRBV2 and TRBJ2-2): EPEVTQTPSHQVTQMGQEVILRCVPISNHLYFYWYRQILGQKVEFLVSFYNNEISEKSEIFDDQFSVERPDGSNFTLKIRSTKLEDSAMYFCASRTNRAPNTGELFFGEGSRLTVL.

The genes are TRBV10-2 and TRBJ1-1; weak D call: TRBD1 (6 bases). Germline V gene data show CDR1 as WSHSY and CDR2 as SAAADI. The CDR3 covers 13 residues. The V end was cut by 5 bases, the J end by 4 bases, with 11 bases between. The CDR3 reads CASSSGEGTEAFF. As DNA, the CDR3 is TGCGCCAGCAGTTCAGGGGAGGGCACTGAAGCTTTCTTT.

The chain carries TRBV9 and TRBJ1-1, with D possibly being TRBD1 (5 bases). V was cut by 2 bases and J by 1 base, with 9 bases left in between. The CDR3 runs to 14 residues. Germline V CDR1 and CDR2: SGDLS, YYNGEE. CDR3 sequence reads: CASSVDQGNTEAFF. DNA of the CDR3: TGTGCCAGCAGCGTTGATCAGGGGAACACTGAAGCTTTCTTT.

The V call is TRBV20-1, the J call TRBJ1-2, with D possibly matching TRBD1 (6 bases). This CDR3 has 14 residues. CDR1 is DFQATT, CDR2 SNEGSKA, per germline (reference sequence). V lost 6 bases to trimming and J lost 4 bases, with 18 bases between them. Written as DNA, the CDR3 is TGCAGTGCACCAGCCAGGGGACAAGTCTATGGCTACACCTTC. Amino acids: CSAPARGQVYGYTF.

J is TRBJ1-1 and V is TRBV11-3; D unresolved. Germline CDR1 is SGHNT and CDR2 is YENEEA. Trimming took 2 bases from V and 7 from J, leaving 8 bases between them. The CDR3 covers 12 residues. CDR3 DNA: TGTGCCAGCAGCTTAATGGGAGGTGAAGCTTTCTTT. It specifies CASSLMGGEAFF.

This clonotype was seen ten or more times. V usage is TRBV5-1 and J usage is TRBJ2-7, with unresolved D. Germline-derived CDR1 and CDR2 are SGHRS and YFSETQ. The V end was cut by 4 bases, the J end by 5 bases, with 22 bases between. This CDR3 contains 16 residues. The CDR3 is CASSPWERDDPDEQYF. CDR3 sequence (DNA): TGCGCCAGCAGCCCATGGGAAAGGGATGATCCGGACGAGCAGTACTTC.